Below, 30 T cell receptor beta chains from the same sample are listed, as sequenced in a study of shared T cell receptors in the human thymus. Libraries were prepared by immunoSEQ multiplex PCR; TCRdb keeps only in-frame clonotypes and omits some of them. This sample has around 730,000 clones, with 80% to 90% found just once. This sample also belongs to another study, concerning human thymus T cells.

Sequencing was done on a sample of thymocytes. The source of these receptors is a girl less than two years old with a congenital heart defect.

The chain is built from TRBV6-1 and TRBJ2-1, with 10 positions matching TRBD2. V shed 4 bases, J shed 4 bases, and the junction held 13 bases outside the gene matches. The CDR3 extends over 18 amino acids. Looked up from germline, CDR1 is MNHNS and CDR2 is SASEGT. The CDR3 DNA reads as TGTGCCAGCAGTGCGGTGGGTTGGCTAGCGGGGGATTACAATGAGCAGTTCTTC. Protein: CASSAVGWLAGDYNEQFF.

This sequence joins TRBV19 and TRBJ2-7, with 7 bases lining up with TRBD1. Trimming at V came to 6 bases and at J to 3 bases, leaving 14 bases not matched to a gene. Germline V gene data show CDR1 as LNHDA and CDR2 as SQIVND (reference sequence). The CDR3 loop spans 16 amino acids. The CDR3 sequence: CASSLSRDRSNYEQYF. CDR3 sequence (DNA): TGTGCCAGTAGCCTAAGCCGGGACAGAAGCAACTACGAGCAGTACTTC. Drawing the rest from reference TRBV19 and TRBJ2-7, the complete variable domain is DGGITQSPKYLFRKEGQNVTLSCEQNLNHDAMYWYRQDPGQGLRLIYYSQIVNDFQKGDIAEGYSVSREKKESFPLTVTSAQKNPTAFYLCASSLSRDRSNYEQYFGPGTRLTVT.

The V call is TRBV5-6, the J call TRBJ1-2; D is uncertain. Trimming removed 6 bases from V and 4 bases from J, with 22 bases in between. Germline V gives CDR1 SGHDT, CDR2 YYEEEE. This CDR3 has 16 residues. As DNA, the CDR3 is TGTGCCAGCACCCCTGGCACTAGGCTTGAGCCCTATGGCTACACCTTC. This encodes CASTPGTRLEPYGYTF.

The V gene is TRBV11-3, the J gene TRBJ2-3; 10 nucleotides line up with TRBD2. V lost 5 bases to trimming and J lost 2 bases; unmatched junction nucleotides: 4. Germline CDR1 SGHNT, CDR2 YENEEA. The CDR3 spans 15 residues. The DNA of the CDR3 is TGTGCCAGCAGCGCTCTAGCGGGGGACACAGATACGCAGTATTTT. Translated: CASSALAGDTDTQYF. Filled out from reference TRBV11-3 and TRBJ2-3, the complete variable domain reads EAGVVQSPRYKIIEKKQPVAFWCNPISGHNTLYWYLQNLGQGPELLIRYENEEAVDDSQLPKDRFSAERLKGVDSTLKIQPAELGDSAVYLCASSALAGDTDTQYFGPGTRLTVL.

The chain employs TRBV14 and TRBJ1-4, with TRBD1 matching 7 bases. J lost 7 bases, V lost 6 bases, and 8 bases had no gene match. Germline V lookup: CDR1 SGHDN, CDR2 FVKESK. The CDR3 runs 14 residues. For the CDR3, the DNA is TGTGCCAGCAGTTCTTTACGGGACAGTGAAAAACTGTTTTTT. Its protein product is CASSSLRDSEKLFF.

The chain joins TRBV28 to TRBJ2-2; TRBD2 is a possible D gene (6 bases). From germline, CDR1 is MDHEN and CDR2 SYDVKM. The CDR3 has 16 residues. V gave up 7 bases and J gave up 4 bases, with 19 bases separating them. CDR3 protein: CASKRRGLDRTGELFF. For the CDR3, the DNA is TGTGCCAGCAAAAGGCGGGGCCTTGACCGCACCGGGGAGCTGTTTTTT.

The chain couples TRBV4-3 to TRBJ2-3; 10 nucleotides agree with TRBD2. CDR1 is LGHNA and CDR2 is YSLEER in the germline V gene. The CDR3 consists of 19 residues. The ends lost 2 bases at V and 1 base at J; junction bases unmatched: 12. The CDR3 DNA sequence: TGCGCCAGCAGCCAAAATCTAGCGGGGGCGCACATCCGCACAGATACGCAGTATTTT. It specifies CASSQNLAGAHIRTDTQYF.

This sequence joins TRBV9 and TRBJ1-1; 8 nucleotides agree with TRBD1. Per the germline V gene, CDR1 is SGDLS and CDR2 is YYNGEE. J lost 5 bases, V lost 2 bases, and 17 bases had no gene match. The CDR3 length is 18 residues. The CDR3 bases are TGTGCCAGCAGCGTCCCCGGGACAGGTATCGCGGGGGGGACTGAAGCTTTCTTT. Its protein is CASSVPGTGIAGGTEAFF.

The genes are TRBV27 and TRBJ1-5, with D perhaps matching TRBD1 (6 bases). CDR1 and CDR2 from the germline V gene are MNHEY and SMNVEV (reference sequence). The V end was cut by 2 bases, the J end by 9 bases, with 14 bases between. The CDR3 is made up of 14 amino acids. The CDR3 nucleotides are TGTGCCAGCAGTTTAGGGACATCCGCGGTGCCCCAGCATTTT. Translated, it gives CASSLGTSAVPQHF.

The chain joins TRBV7-9 to TRBJ1-4, with a possible D match to TRBD1 (6 bases). The V gene lost 3 bases and the J gene lost 6 bases, with 11 bases spanning the gap. This CDR3 is built from 14 residues. The germline gives CDR1 SEHNR, CDR2 FQNEAQ (reference sequence). The DNA of the CDR3 is TGTGCCAGCAGCTTGGGCGAGGGGGATGAAAAACTGTTTTTT. Translated: CASSLGEGDEKLFF.

The rearrangement links TRBV5-4 to TRBJ1-3; 9 bases match TRBD1. The germline CDR1 and CDR2 sequences are SGHNT and YYREEE (reference sequence). The CDR3 sequence is 19 residues long. Germline trimming cut 4 bases from V and 3 bases from J; bases unmatched to any gene: 17. The CDR3 region has the DNA TGTGCCAGCAGCCATATGACGACAGGGGGGCCTTTGGATGGAAACACCATATATTTT. Translating gives CASSHMTTGGPLDGNTIYF. Filled out from reference TRBV5-4 and TRBJ1-3, the complete variable domain reads ETGVTQSPTHLIKTRGQQVTLRCSSQSGHNTVSWYQQALGQGPQFIFQYYREEENGRGNFPPRFSGLQFPNYSSELNVNALELDDSALYLCASSHMTTGGPLDGNTIYFGEGSWLTVV.

This clone was picked up one time. This chain uses TRBV28 with TRBJ1-2, with 8 bases that match TRBD1. The V gene's germline CDR1 is MDHEN and CDR2 SYDVKM. V was pared by 5 bases and J by 4 bases, with 9 bases of the junction left unmatched. This CDR3 contains 15 residues. The CDR3 is CASSLSGGASYGYTF. For the CDR3, the DNA is TGTGCCAGCAGTCTCTCAGGGGGCGCCTCCTATGGCTACACCTTC.

The V and J genes are TRBV2 and TRBJ1-5; perhaps TRBD1 as D (5 bases). CDR3 length: 17 amino acids. V dropped 4 bases and J dropped 4 bases, with 20 bases sitting between them. Per germline, CDR1 SNHLY and CDR2 FYNNEI. CDR3 sequence: CASSGSQGRVGNQPQHF. CDR3 DNA: TGTGCCAGCAGTGGAAGCCAGGGTAGGGTAGGGAATCAGCCCCAGCATTTT.

The chain combines TRBV5-1 with TRBJ1-4; 8 nucleotides align to TRBD1. V shed 4 bases, J shed 5 bases, and the junction held 10 bases outside the gene matches. The CDR3 covers 16 residues. Germline V gene sequence: CDR1 SGHRS, CDR2 YFSETQ. The chain's CDR3 is CASSRNGQGRNEKLFF. CDR3 DNA sequence: TGCGCCAGCAGCCGCAATGGACAGGGACGAAATGAAAAACTGTTTTTT.

The CDR3 region is CASSPRTSGGDAQYF. The CDR3 nucleotides read TGTGCCAGCAGCCCTAGGACTAGCGGGGGGGATGCGCAGTATTTT. This chain connects TRBV13 to TRBJ2-3; 15 bases are a match to TRBD2. In germline, CDR1 is PRHDT, CDR2 FYEKMQ (reference sequence). The CDR3 runs to 15 residues. After removal of 5 bases from V and 10 bases from J, the junction contained 7 bases not matched to a gene. Drawing the rest from reference TRBV13 and TRBJ2-3, the complete variable domain is AAGVIQSPRHLIKEKRETATLKCYPIPRHDTVYWYQQGPGQDPQFLISFYEKMQSDKGSIPDRFSAQQFSDYHSELNMSSLELGDSALYFCASSPRTSGGDAQYFGPGTRLTVL.

This clone has a single count. Germline is not matched at one junction end, which may reflect a read error. CDR3 coding DNA: TGTGCCAGCAGCTTAGGCAGCGTGGGACAGCGCTTAAACTTC. This gives the protein CASSLGSVGQRLNF. The chain carries TRBV13 and TRBJ1-2, with 7 bases aligning to TRBD1. This CDR3 contains 14 residues. Germline V gives CDR1 PRHDT, CDR2 FYEKMQ (reference sequence). The full variable domain, completed using reference TRBV13 and TRBJ1-2, is AAGVIQSPRHLIKEKRETATLKCYPIPRHDTVYWYQQGPGQDPQFLISFYEKMQSDKGSIPDRFSAQQFSDYHSELNMSSLELGDSALYFCASSLGSVGQRLNFGSGTRLTVV.

This sequence joins TRBV25-1 and TRBJ1-4; 10 bases align to TRBD1. This CDR3 has 16 residues. J gave up 8 bases and V 1 base, and 7 bases lay outside the gene matches. Germline V gene data show CDR1 as MGHDK and CDR2 as SYGVNS. CDR3 bases: TGTGCCAGCAGTGAATCCGCCCGGGACAGGGGCGAAAAACTGTTTTTT. Protein: CASSESARDRGEKLFF.

This clone turned up a few times. V usage is TRBV4-3 and J usage is TRBJ2-7; perhaps TRBD1 as D (5 bases). The CDR3 is made up of 15 amino acids. Germline V gene data show CDR1 as LGHNA and CDR2 as YSLEER. V was trimmed by 0 bases and J by 0 bases, leaving 9 bases between them. CDR3 bases: TGCGCCAGCAGCCAAGAAGGGGAACCCTCCTACGAGCAGTACTTC. It is translated as CASSQEGEPSYEQYF.

The V and J genes are TRBV5-1 and TRBJ1-2; 11 bases are shared with TRBD1. The CDR3 sequence is 16 residues long. Per the germline V gene, CDR1 is SGHRS and CDR2 is YFSETQ. The V and J ends lost 4 bases and 6 bases, in that order; junction bases with no gene match: 11. The CDR3 here is CASSPPDRGRFDGYTF. The CDR3 nucleotides are TGCGCCAGCAGCCCCCCGGACAGGGGGCGCTTCGATGGCTACACCTTC.

The rearrangement joins TRBV25-1 to TRBJ1-4; D is uncertain. Germline lookup yields CDR1 MGHDK and CDR2 SYGVNS. The CDR3 extends over 15 amino acids. Deletions cut 1 base from V and 0 bases from J, with 6 bases between. CDR3 sequence (DNA): TGTGCCAGCAGTGAATCCCCTGCAACTAATGAAAAACTGTTTTTT. It codes for CASSESPATNEKLFF.

V and J are TRBV25-1 and TRBJ1-4, with TRBD1 as a possible D gene (5 bases). Germline CDR1 is MGHDK and CDR2 is SYGVNS. CDR3 length: 16 amino acids. Trimming shortened V by 2 bases and J by 8 bases, and 18 bases separated the two germline ends. CDR3 protein: CASSEPRQGPKEKLFF. The CDR3 DNA is TGTGCCAGCAGTGAACCCCGCCAGGGTCCCAAGGAAAAACTGTTTTTT.

The rearrangement joins TRBV27 to TRBJ1-5; D is unresolved. The CDR3 loop spans 11 amino acids. The ends were cut back, 8 bases at V and 9 bases at J, with 11 bases in the middle. CDR1 and CDR2 from the germline V gene are MNHEY and SMNVEV (reference sequence). CDR3 sequence (DNA): TGTGCCAGCGGGTTCCCGGGGCCCCAGCATTTT. This codes for CASGFPGPQHF.

The rearrangement uses TRBV5-4 and TRBJ1-1; tentative D call: TRBD1 (6 bases). Germline V gene lookup returns CDR1 SGHNT and CDR2 YYREEE (reference sequence). The CDR3 extends over 15 amino acids. V dropped 5 bases and J dropped 1 base, with 15 bases sitting between them. The CDR3 coding sequence is TGTGCCAGCAGGAATAGGGGGTTGTGGAACACTGAAGCTTTCTTT. This gives the protein CASRNRGLWNTEAFF.

The V call is TRBV5-8, the J call TRBJ1-6, with D perhaps matching TRBD1 (6 bases). Trimming removed 0 bases at V and 0 bases at J, with 19 bases between. The V gene's germline CDR1 is SGHTS and CDR2 YDEGEE. This CDR3 is built from 20 residues. This CDR3 reads CASSLVQGKGQCSYNSPLHF. The CDR3 coding sequence is TGTGCCAGCAGCTTGGTACAGGGTAAGGGCCAATGCTCCTATAATTCACCCCTCCACTTT.

The chain's CDR3 is CASSRWSNTIYF. CDR3 bases: TGTGCCAGCTCCAGATGGAGCAACACCATATATTTT. The gene calls are TRBV9 and TRBJ1-3; D is uncertain. Trimming stripped 7 bases from V and 7 bases from J, with 12 bases between. Germline V lookup: CDR1 SGDLS, CDR2 YYNGEE. The CDR3 covers 12 residues.

The V call is TRBV4-1, the J call TRBJ2-3; 10 positions match TRBD2. Per germline, CDR1 MGHRA and CDR2 YSYEKL. Germline trimming cut 0 bases from V and 2 bases from J; bases unmatched to any gene: 5. The CDR3 loop spans 17 amino acids. CDR3 in DNA: TGCGCCAGCAGCCAAGAAACTAGCGGGGTTGTCACAGATACGCAGTATTTT. Translated: CASSQETSGVVTDTQYF.

The rearrangement uses TRBV28 and TRBJ1-2; 9 positions match TRBD1. Germline-derived CDR1 and CDR2 are MDHEN and SYDVKM. The CDR3 has 17 amino acids. V gave up 4 bases and J gave up 0 bases; unmatched junction bases: 9. The DNA for the CDR3 is TGTGCCAGCAGTTCTAGACCGGGACAGGGAGCTAACTATGGCTACACCTTC. As protein: CASSSRPGQGANYGYTF.

The CDR3 coding sequence is TGTGCCAGCTCACCTCCCCGGGCCGACAGGGGCCATGGCTACACCTTC. Amino acid sequence: CASSPPRADRGHGYTF. V is TRBV18 and J is TRBJ1-2; TRBD1 aligns across 8 bases. CDR3 length: 16 amino acids. Trimming removed 3 bases from V and 6 bases from J; junction bases left unmatched: 12. The germline gives CDR1 KGHSH, CDR2 LQKENI. Filled out from reference TRBV18 and TRBJ1-2, the complete variable domain reads NAGVMQNPRHLVRRRGQEARLRCSPMKGHSHVYWYRQLPEEGLKFMVYLQKENIIDESGMPKERFSAEFPKEGPSILRIQQVVRGDSAAYFCASSPPRADRGHGYTFGSGTRLTVV.

This chain joins TRBV19 and TRBJ1-2, with TRBD1 matching 8 bases. Germline assignment: CDR1 LNHDA and CDR2 SQIVND (reference sequence). This CDR3 comprises 18 residues. V shed 2 bases and J 3 bases; nucleotides not matched to a gene: 14. The DNA of the CDR3 is TGTGCCAGTAGTATATGGGGACAGGCGTTCGGACAATACTATGGCTACACCTTC. It is translated as CASSIWGQAFGQYYGYTF.

The chain uses TRBV27 and TRBJ1-1; D possibly corresponds to TRBD1 (5 bases). CDR1 MNHEY and CDR2 SMNVEV come from the germline V gene (reference sequence). The V and J ends lost 5 bases and 0 bases respectively, with 19 bases between them. The CDR3 length is 17 residues. The CDR3 nucleotides read TGTGCCAGCAGTCCCGACGCACATCAGGGTATGAACACTGAAGCTTTCTTT. Protein sequence: CASSPDAHQGMNTEAFF.